The clone carrying this TCR beta chain was seen once. Its antigen is undetermined. Other DNA sequences within the sample encode an identical CDR3. This sample was included in a study of cytomegalovirus exposure and HLA in healthy donors. The study, taken as a whole, reports: Association of 15,000 to 20,000 TCR beta sequences with HLA alleles was found at 0.05 false discovery rate in a later analysis. With high specificity and sensitivity, the classifier reportedly diagnosed cytomegalovirus status.

The PCR used 60 Vbeta and 13 Jbeta primers. Using immunoSEQ multiplex PCR, the repertoire was profiled, and TCRdb retains in-frame clones only, with some absent. The sample shows 230,000 or so clones, 80% to 95% of them seen only once. The germline CDR1 and CDR2 sequences are SGHDT and YYEEEE. Between the trimmed V and J ends, which lost 4 bases and 8 bases, there was a span of 9 bases. This CDR3 has 11 amino acids. What was sequenced was PBMCs. The TCR originated in a girl aged 2-10 years in good health and CMV-seronegative. V usage is TRBV5-6 and J usage is TRBJ1-1; weak D call: TRBD1 (6 bases). The CDR3 coding sequence is TGTGCCAGCAGCCTCGGGACAGAAGCTTTCTTT. As protein: CASSLGTEAFF.